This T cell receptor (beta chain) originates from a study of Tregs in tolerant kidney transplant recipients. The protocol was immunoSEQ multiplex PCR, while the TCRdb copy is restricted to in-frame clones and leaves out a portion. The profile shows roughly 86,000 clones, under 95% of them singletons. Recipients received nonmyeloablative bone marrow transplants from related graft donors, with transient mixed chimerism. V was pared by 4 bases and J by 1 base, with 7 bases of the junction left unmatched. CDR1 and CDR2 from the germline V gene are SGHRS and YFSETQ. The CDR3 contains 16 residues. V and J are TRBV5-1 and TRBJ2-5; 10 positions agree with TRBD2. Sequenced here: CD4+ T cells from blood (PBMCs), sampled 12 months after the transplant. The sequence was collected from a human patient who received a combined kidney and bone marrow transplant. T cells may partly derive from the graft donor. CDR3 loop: CASSPGSGGAQETQYF. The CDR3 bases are TGCGCCAGCAGCCCCGGGAGCGGGGGGGCCCAAGAGACCCAGTACTTC.